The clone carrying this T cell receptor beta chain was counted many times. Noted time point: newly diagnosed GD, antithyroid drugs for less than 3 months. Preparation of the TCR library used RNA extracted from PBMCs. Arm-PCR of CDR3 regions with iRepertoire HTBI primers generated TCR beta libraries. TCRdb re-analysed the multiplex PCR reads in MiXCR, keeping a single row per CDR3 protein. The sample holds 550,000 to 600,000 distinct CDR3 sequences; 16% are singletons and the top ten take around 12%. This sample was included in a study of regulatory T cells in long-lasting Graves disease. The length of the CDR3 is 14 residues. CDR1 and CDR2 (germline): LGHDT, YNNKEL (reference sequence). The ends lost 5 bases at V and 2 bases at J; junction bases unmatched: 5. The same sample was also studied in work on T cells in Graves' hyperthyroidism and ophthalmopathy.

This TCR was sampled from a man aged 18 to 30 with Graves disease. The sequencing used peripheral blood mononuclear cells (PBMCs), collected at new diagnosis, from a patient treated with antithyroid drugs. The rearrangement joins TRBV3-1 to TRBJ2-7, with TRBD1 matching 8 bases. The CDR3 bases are TGTGCCAGCAGCTCAGGGGACAGGCCCTACGAGCAGTACTTC. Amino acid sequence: CASSSGDRPYEQYF.